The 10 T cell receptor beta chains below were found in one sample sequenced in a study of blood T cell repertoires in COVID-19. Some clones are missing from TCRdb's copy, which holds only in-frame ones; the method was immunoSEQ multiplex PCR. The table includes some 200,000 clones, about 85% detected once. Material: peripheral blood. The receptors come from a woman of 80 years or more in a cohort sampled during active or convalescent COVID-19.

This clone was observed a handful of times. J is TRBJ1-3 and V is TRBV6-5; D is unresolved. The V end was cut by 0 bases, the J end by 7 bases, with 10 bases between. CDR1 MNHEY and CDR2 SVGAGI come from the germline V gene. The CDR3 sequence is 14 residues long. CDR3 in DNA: TGTGCCAGCAGTTACTCGAGTTTACCGAACACCATATATTTT. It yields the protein CASSYSSLPNTIYF.

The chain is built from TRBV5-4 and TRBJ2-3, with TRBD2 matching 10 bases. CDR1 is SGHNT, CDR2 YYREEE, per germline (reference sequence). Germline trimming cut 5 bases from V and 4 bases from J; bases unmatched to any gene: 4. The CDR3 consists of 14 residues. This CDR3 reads CASRASGGSDTQYF. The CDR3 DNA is TGTGCCAGCAGGGCTAGCGGGGGATCAGATACGCAGTATTTT. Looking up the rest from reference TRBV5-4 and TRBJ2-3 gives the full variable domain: ETGVTQSPTHLIKTRGQQVTLRCSSQSGHNTVSWYQQALGQGPQFIFQYYREEENGRGNFPPRFSGLQFPNYSSELNVNALELDDSALYLCASRASGGSDTQYFGPGTRLTVL.

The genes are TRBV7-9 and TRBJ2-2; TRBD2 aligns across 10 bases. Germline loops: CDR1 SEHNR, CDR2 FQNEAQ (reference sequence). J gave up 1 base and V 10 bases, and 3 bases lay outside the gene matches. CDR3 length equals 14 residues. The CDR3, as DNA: TGTGCCACCCCTAGCGGGGGGAACACCGGGGAGCTGTTTTTT. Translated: CATPSGGNTGELFF.

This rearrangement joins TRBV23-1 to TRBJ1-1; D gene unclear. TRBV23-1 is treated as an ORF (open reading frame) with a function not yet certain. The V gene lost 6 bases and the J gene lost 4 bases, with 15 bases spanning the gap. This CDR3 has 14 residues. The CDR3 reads CASRPPGRCTEAFF. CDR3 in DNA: TGCGCCAGCAGGCCCCCGGGGAGGTGCACTGAAGCTTTCTTT.

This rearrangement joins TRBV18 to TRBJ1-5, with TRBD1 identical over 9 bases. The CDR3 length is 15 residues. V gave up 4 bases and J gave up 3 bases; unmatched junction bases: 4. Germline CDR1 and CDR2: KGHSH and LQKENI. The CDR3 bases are TGTGCCAGCTCACAGGACAGGGGAGTCAATCAGCCCCAGCATTTT. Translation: CASSQDRGVNQPQHF.

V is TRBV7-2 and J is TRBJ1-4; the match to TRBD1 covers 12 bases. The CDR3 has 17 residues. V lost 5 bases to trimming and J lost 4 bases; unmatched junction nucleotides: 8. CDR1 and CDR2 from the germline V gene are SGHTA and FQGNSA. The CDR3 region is CASSPGTGGGDNEKLFF. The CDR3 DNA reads TGTGCCAGCAGCCCGGGGACAGGGGGCGGTGATAATGAAAAACTGTTTTTT. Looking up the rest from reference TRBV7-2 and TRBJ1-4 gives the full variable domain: GAGVSQSPSNKVTEKGKDVELRCDPISGHTALYWYRQSLGQGLEFLIYFQGNSAPDKSGLPSDRFSAERTGGSVSTLTIQRTQQEDSAVYLCASSPGTGGGDNEKLFFGSGTQLSVL.

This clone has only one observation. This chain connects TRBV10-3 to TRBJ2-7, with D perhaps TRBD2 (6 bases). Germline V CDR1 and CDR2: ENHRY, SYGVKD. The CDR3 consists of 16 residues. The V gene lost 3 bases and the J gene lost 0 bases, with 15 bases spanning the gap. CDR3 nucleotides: TGTGCCATCAGTGATACGGGACTGTTACTCTCCTACGAGCAGTACTTC. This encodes CAISDTGLLLSYEQYF.

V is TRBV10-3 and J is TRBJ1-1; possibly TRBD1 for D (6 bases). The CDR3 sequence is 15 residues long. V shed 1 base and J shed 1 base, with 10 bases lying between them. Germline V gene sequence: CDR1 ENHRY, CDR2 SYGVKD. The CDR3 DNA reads TGTGCCATCAGTGAGTATGGGGGCAGGAACACTGAAGCTTTCTTT. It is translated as CAISEYGGRNTEAFF.

This CDR3 reads CASSTEGQPNTEAFF. For the CDR3, the DNA is TGTGCCAGCAGTACCGAGGGACAGCCGAACACTGAAGCTTTCTTT. The V gene is TRBV6-5, the J gene TRBJ1-1; 7 nucleotides align to TRBD1. J gave up 1 base and V 5 bases, and 7 bases lay outside the gene matches. The CDR3 contains 15 residues. Per germline, CDR1 MNHEY and CDR2 SVGAGI.

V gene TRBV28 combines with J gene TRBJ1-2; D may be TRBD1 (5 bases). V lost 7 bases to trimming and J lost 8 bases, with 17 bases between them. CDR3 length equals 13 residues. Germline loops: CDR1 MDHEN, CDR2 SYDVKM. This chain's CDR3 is CASTNNIRTGYTF. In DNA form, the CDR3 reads TGTGCCAGCACCAACAACATCAGGACAGGCTACACCTTC.